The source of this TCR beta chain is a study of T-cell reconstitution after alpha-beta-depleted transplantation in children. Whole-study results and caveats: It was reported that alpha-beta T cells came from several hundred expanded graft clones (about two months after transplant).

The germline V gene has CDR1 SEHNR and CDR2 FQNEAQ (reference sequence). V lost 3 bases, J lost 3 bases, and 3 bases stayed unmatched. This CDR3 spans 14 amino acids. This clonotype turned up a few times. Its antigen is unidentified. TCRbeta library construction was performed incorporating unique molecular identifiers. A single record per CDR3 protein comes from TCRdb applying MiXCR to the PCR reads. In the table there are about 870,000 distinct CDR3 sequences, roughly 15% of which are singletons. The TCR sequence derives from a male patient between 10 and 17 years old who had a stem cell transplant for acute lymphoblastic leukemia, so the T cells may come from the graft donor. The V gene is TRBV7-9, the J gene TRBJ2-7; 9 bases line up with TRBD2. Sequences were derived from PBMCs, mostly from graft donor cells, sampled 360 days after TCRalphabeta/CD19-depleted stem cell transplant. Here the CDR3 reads CASSLGTSFYEQYF. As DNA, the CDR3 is TGTGCCAGCAGCTTGGGGACTAGCTTCTACGAGCAGTACTTC.